Presented here are 18 T cell receptor beta chains from one specimen sequenced in a study of T-cell memory formation after mild COVID-19 (dated by TCRdb to the early 2020s). Library preparation employed 5' RACE. For sequencing, an Illumina NovaSeq 6000 was employed. TCRdb reanalyzed the raw reads on its own, using fastp at Q25 for trimming and MiXCR for clone calling, and kept in-frame beta chains. CDR3 protein sequences are deduplicated, and each keeps its most common genes and DNA. In all, the sample holds about 340,000 distinct CDR3 sequences, and roughly 21% of those were seen once. The leading ten clones occupy under 15% of the sample. Sequencing used PBMCs or a T cell subset sorted from them (not recorded which). These receptors were collected from an adult woman who had mild COVID-19 (a few samples of this study predate the infection). The sample titles of this study are shuffled in the database, so cell type and time point are left out; the donor was told from shared clones.

The J gene is TRBJ1-2, the V gene TRBV15; 9 bases are a match to TRBD1. The CDR3 length is 14 residues. The V gene's germline CDR1 is LNHNV and CDR2 YYDKDF (reference sequence). V lost 1 base, J lost 3 bases, and 0 bases stayed unmatched. This CDR3 reads CATSRGTGDYGYTF. The CDR3 DNA reads TGTGCCACCAGCAGAGGGACAGGGGACTATGGCTACACCTTC. The whole variable domain, filled in from reference TRBV15 and TRBJ1-2, reads DAMVIQNPRYQVTQFGKPVTLSCSQTLNHNVMYWYQQKSSQAPKLLFHYYDKDFNNEADTPDNFQSRRPNTSFCFLDIRSPGLGDTAMYLCATSRGTGDYGYTFGSGTRLTVV.

This clonotype was seen just once. This chain joins TRBV7-2 and TRBJ1-3; 8 bases are a match to TRBD1. The CDR3 consists of 16 residues. The V and J ends lost 5 bases and 2 bases, in that order; junction bases with no gene match: 8. CDR1 is SGHTA, CDR2 FQGNSA, per germline. The CDR3 protein is CASSARQGNTGNTIYF. CDR3 nucleotides: TGTGCCAGCAGCGCCCGACAGGGGAATACTGGAAACACCATATATTTT.

The chain carries TRBV18 and TRBJ1-1, with 8 bases lining up with TRBD1. J lost 6 bases, V lost 3 bases, and 6 bases had no gene match. Germline assignment: CDR1 KGHSH and CDR2 LQKENI. The CDR3 covers 14 residues. The CDR3 coding sequence is TGTGCCAGCTCACCCCGAGACAGGGGACCTGAAGCTTTCTTT. Its protein is CASSPRDRGPEAFF. The full variable domain, in which reference TRBV18 and TRBJ1-1 provide the parts outside the CDR3, is NAGVMQNPRHLVRRRGQEARLRCSPMKGHSHVYWYRQLPEEGLKFMVYLQKENIIDESGMPKERFSAEFPKEGPSILRIQQVVRGDSAAYFCASSPRDRGPEAFFGQGTRLTVV.

V gene TRBV6-5 combines with J gene TRBJ2-7; D remains unclear. CDR1 MNHEY and CDR2 SVGAGI come from the germline V gene. The V end was cut by 0 bases, the J end by 4 bases, with 13 bases between. This CDR3 is built from 15 residues. CDR3 sequence (DNA): TGTGCCAGCAGTTACTCTTGGATTGGCGGATACGAGCAGTACTTC. This translates into CASSYSWIGGYEQYF.

V gene TRBV5-5 combines with J gene TRBJ1-6, with D tentatively TRBD1 (6 bases). V gave up 1 base and J gave up 0 bases, with 23 bases separating them. Germline CDR1 is SGHKS and CDR2 is YYEKEE (reference sequence). The CDR3 has 21 residues. This CDR3 reads CASSLNRAAGGRGSYNSPLHF. The CDR3 DNA sequence: TGTGCCAGCAGCTTGAATAGGGCCGCCGGGGGGCGCGGCTCCTATAATTCACCCCTCCACTTT. Variable domain in full (rest from reference TRBV5-5 and TRBJ1-6): DAGVTQSPTHLIKTRGQQVTLRCSPISGHKSVSWYQQVLGQGPQFIFQYYEKEERGRGNFPDRFSARQFPNYSSELNVNALLLGDSALYLCASSLNRAAGGRGSYNSPLHFGNGTRLTVT.

The chain carries TRBV3-1 and TRBJ1-4, with D unclear. This CDR3 comprises 16 residues. Trimming shortened V by 4 bases and J by 1 base, and 13 bases separated the two germline ends. Germline-derived CDR1 and CDR2 are LGHDT and YNNKEL (reference sequence). The CDR3 spells CASSPGGLGTNEKLFF. CDR3 bases: TGTGCCAGCAGCCCGGGCGGATTAGGAACTAATGAAAAACTGTTTTTT. The full variable domain, rest sourced from reference TRBV3-1 and TRBJ1-4, is DTAVSQTPKYLVTQMGNDKSIKCEQNLGHDTMYWYKQDSKKFLKIMFSYNNKELIINETVPNRFSPKSPDKAHLNLHINSLELGDSAVYFCASSPGGLGTNEKLFFGSGTQLSVL.

This clonotype was picked up a small number of times. The chain couples TRBV25-1 to TRBJ2-7; TRBD2 matches at 9 bases. Unmatched junction bases numbered 10, after V lost 7 bases and J lost 0 bases. The CDR3 runs 16 residues. Per germline, CDR1 MGHDK and CDR2 SYGVNS. The CDR3 loop is CASTGGGGRASYEQYF. CDR3 in DNA: TGTGCCAGCACGGGCGGAGGCGGGAGGGCCTCCTACGAGCAGTACTTC.

V gene TRBV12-3 or TRBV12-4 combines with J gene TRBJ1-5; the match to TRBD1 covers 7 bases. V trimming: 5 bases; J trimming: 4 bases; junction bases outside the gene matches: 5. The CDR3 has 14 amino acids. CDR3: CASSLQGNNQPQHF. The CDR3 DNA follows: TGTGCCAGCAGTCTACAGGGGAATAATCAGCCCCAGCATTTT.

The rearrangement joins TRBV20-1 to TRBJ2-1, with D possibly TRBD2 on 6 matching bases. Germline assignment: CDR1 DFQATT and CDR2 SNEGSKA (reference sequence). The ends were cut back, 1 base at V and 0 bases at J, with 22 bases in the middle. CDR3 length: 19 amino acids. CDR3 loop: CSARVWAGGDRSSYNEQFF. Here the CDR3 DNA reads TGCAGTGCTAGAGTCTGGGCTGGAGGGGATAGGAGCTCCTACAATGAGCAGTTCTTC.

V is TRBV7-9 and J is TRBJ1-3; no definite D call. The CDR3 is 15 residues long. Germline lookup yields CDR1 SEHNR and CDR2 FQNEAQ (reference sequence). Between the trimmed V and J ends, which lost 4 bases and 8 bases, there was a span of 18 bases. This chain's CDR3 is CASSSQTGPRDTIYF. CDR3 bases: TGTGCCAGCAGCTCACAGACCGGGCCCCGGGACACCATATATTTT. The full variable domain, in which reference TRBV7-9 and TRBJ1-3 provide the parts outside the CDR3, is DTGVSQNPRHKITKRGQNVTFRCDPISEHNRLYWYRQTLGQGPEFLTYFQNEAQLEKSRLLSDRFSAERPKGSFSTLEIQRTEQGDSAMYLCASSSQTGPRDTIYFGEGSWLTVV.

This chain uses TRBV7-2 with TRBJ1-1; 8 bases are a match to TRBD1. This CDR3 spans 15 amino acids. J lost 1 base, V lost 2 bases, and 3 bases had no gene match. CDR1 and CDR2 (germline): SGHTA, FQGNSA. The CDR3, as DNA: TGTGCCAGCAGCTTACACAGGGGGTGGAACACTGAAGCTTTCTTT. Translating it yields CASSLHRGWNTEAFF.

This clonotype was seen more than once but under ten times. The rearrangement uses TRBV24-1 and TRBJ1-1, with a tentative D call TRBD1 (6 bases). Germline CDR1 reads KGHDR; CDR2 reads SFDVKD. CDR3 length equals 14 residues. The germline V and J ends were trimmed by 3 bases and 1 base, with 8 bases remaining between them. The DNA for the CDR3 is TGTGCCACCAGTGATGGGGGGCCGAACACTGAAGCTTTCTTT. As protein: CATSDGGPNTEAFF.

The rearrangement links TRBV7-9 to TRBJ1-1; no clear D gene. The V gene lost 1 base and the J gene lost 3 bases, with 6 bases spanning the gap. This CDR3 spans 13 amino acids. The V gene's germline CDR1 is SEHNR and CDR2 FQNEAQ (reference sequence). CDR3 sequence reads: CASSLEADTEAFF. For the CDR3, the DNA is TGTGCCAGCAGCTTAGAGGCAGACACTGAAGCTTTCTTT.

This rearrangement joins TRBV7-9 to TRBJ1-1, with D maybe TRBD1 (5 bases). The germline gives CDR1 SEHNR, CDR2 FQNEAQ (reference sequence). The CDR3 length is 13 residues. V gave up 6 bases and J gave up 4 bases, with 12 bases separating them. The CDR3 DNA reads as TGTGCCAGCAGACAGGCGGGCGGCACTGAAGCTTTCTTT. It translates to CASRQAGGTEAFF.

The CDR3 here is CATLRQVTNTDTQYF. The CDR3 DNA reads TGTGCCACACTTAGGCAGGTGACAAACACAGATACGCAGTATTTT. The chain recombines TRBV10-3 with TRBJ2-3, with D hard to call. Germline loops: CDR1 ENHRY, CDR2 SYGVKD. The CDR3 has 15 residues. V lost 10 bases to trimming and J lost 2 bases, with 19 bases between them.

This clonotype was seen at least ten times. The chain has TRBV5-1 and TRBJ2-3, with D possibly TRBD2 on 5 matching bases. Germline V CDR1 and CDR2: SGHRS, YFSETQ. The CDR3 loop spans 18 amino acids. The ends were cut back, 0 bases at V and 0 bases at J, with 17 bases in the middle. CDR3 in amino acids: CASSLDGVRGPSTDTQYF. CDR3 sequence (DNA): TGCGCCAGCAGCTTGGATGGGGTCCGGGGTCCTAGCACAGATACGCAGTATTTT.

The chain carries TRBV2 and TRBJ2-1; 8 nucleotides match TRBD2. The CDR3 is made up of 13 amino acids. Germline CDR1 and CDR2: SNHLY and FYNNEI. V gave up 10 bases and J gave up 8 bases; unmatched junction bases: 10. The CDR3 is CAIGLASMYEQFF. CDR3 in DNA: TGTGCCATAGGACTAGCATCCATGTATGAGCAGTTCTTC. The variable domain in full, with the rest retrieved from reference TRBV2 and TRBJ2-1, is EPEVTQTPSHQVTQMGQEVILRCVPISNHLYFYWYRQILGQKVEFLVSFYNNEISEKSEIFDDQFSVERPDGSNFTLKIRSTKLEDSAMYFCAIGLASMYEQFFGPGTRLTVL.

The table lists this clonotype with a few counts. The chain links TRBV20-1 to TRBJ1-1; 7 bases match TRBD1. The CDR3 is 15 amino acids. V was pared by 4 bases and J by 3 bases, with 11 bases of the junction left unmatched. Germline V CDR1 and CDR2: DFQATT, SNEGSKA (reference sequence). This chain's CDR3 is CSATVPGQFYTEAFF. CDR3 in DNA: TGCAGTGCTACGGTGCCGGGACAGTTTTACACTGAAGCTTTCTTT.